Listed here is a single T cell receptor beta chain. This entry comes from a study of blood T cell repertoires in COVID-19. Whole-study context: Specimens from acute and convalescent COVID-19 originated in the United States, Italy and Spain.

Methods used by the authors: Reference gene primers were amplified, and this amplification served to estimate nucleated cell counts. The table came from immunoSEQ multiplex PCR; TCRdb's copy has only in-frame clones and leaves some out. V and J calls plus clone size are reproduced from that table; the DNA served to infer D and trimming. This sample yields a few hundred thousand clones, of which approximately 85% are seen a single time; roughly 6.7% belongs to the top ten. The CDR3 extends over 15 amino acids. V shed 4 bases and J shed 0 bases, with 12 bases lying between them. Germline CDR1 is SGDLS and CDR2 is YYNGEE.

V is TRBV9 and J is TRBJ2-3, with TRBD2 as a possible D gene (6 bases). This TCR derives from a woman aged 45-65 years who had been exposed to COVID-19. Sequences were obtained from PBMCs or T cells enriched from blood (not recorded which). In DNA form, the CDR3 reads TGTGCCAGCAGCCCGTGGGGGGTTAGCACAGATACGCAGTATTTT. This translates into CASSPWGVSTDTQYF.